Listed here are 22 T cell receptor beta chains from one sample, sequenced in a study of early T cells in non-severe SARS-CoV-2 infection. TCRdb redid the calling of the 5' RACE reads with MiXCR, one entry per CDR3 protein. The sample records 42,000 or so distinct CDR3 sequences, around a tenth being singletons. The sequenced sample consisted of whole blood. The receptors were sampled from an adult who was a healthcare worker with PCR-confirmed SARS-CoV-2 infection or an uninfected control (not recorded which).

Ten or more counts support this clonotype. The genes are TRBV12-3 or TRBV12-4 and TRBJ2-3; 7 bases match TRBD2. V was pared by 6 bases and J by 2 bases, with 17 bases of the junction left unmatched. The CDR3 has 18 amino acids. The CDR3 spells CASSPGKAGPAITDTQYF. The CDR3 nucleotides read TGTGCCAGCAGCCCCGGGAAAGCGGGACCAGCCATCACAGATACGCAGTATTTT.

This clonotype has ten or more counts. The CDR3 protein is CASSQEGGSSYEQYF. CDR3 in DNA: TGCGCCAGCAGCCAGGAGGGTGGTAGCTCCTACGAGCAGTACTTC. The V and J genes are TRBV4-3 and TRBJ2-7; TRBD2 might be the D (6 bases). V gave up 3 bases and J gave up 0 bases, with 12 bases separating them. The V gene's germline CDR1 is LGHNA and CDR2 YSLEER. The CDR3 is made up of 15 amino acids.

The table lists this clonotype with many counts. The chain is built from TRBV2 and TRBJ2-2, with D tentatively TRBD2 (6 bases). Germline CDR1 reads SNHLY; CDR2 reads FYNNEI. Between the trimmed V and J ends, which lost 4 bases and 6 bases, there was a span of 12 bases. This CDR3 contains 14 residues. CDR3 residues: CASSVTVAAGELFF. The CDR3 bases are TGTGCCAGCAGTGTTACAGTAGCGGCCGGGGAGCTGTTTTTT.

This clonotype has more than one count but fewer than ten. The chain recombines TRBV6-2 or TRBV6-3 with TRBJ2-7, with unresolved D. Trimming cost V 5 bases and J 1 base, with 12 bases left between them. The V gene's germline CDR1 is MNHEY and CDR2 SVGEGT. This CDR3 is 14 amino acids long. The CDR3 is CASSPTAFSYEQYF. The CDR3 coding sequence is TGTGCCAGCAGTCCCACCGCCTTTTCCTACGAGCAGTACTTC.

This clonotype was counted at least ten times. The chain combines TRBV3-1 with TRBJ1-1; tentatively, D is TRBD1 (6 bases). Germline CDR1 LGHDT, CDR2 YNNKEL (reference sequence). CDR3 length: 14 amino acids. Trimming pared 4 bases from V and 0 bases from J, leaving 9 bases between. The CDR3 sequence is CASSRQVMNTEAFF. In DNA form, the CDR3 reads TGTGCCAGCAGCCGACAGGTCATGAACACTGAAGCTTTCTTT.

This clonotype was recorded at least ten times. The V and J genes are TRBV7-3 and TRBJ2-1; 9 bases align to TRBD2. CDR3 size: 15 residues. With 5 bases clipped from V and 5 bases from J, the junction kept 7 bases outside the gene matches. CDR1 and CDR2 from the germline V gene are SGHTA and FQGTGA. DNA for the CDR3: TGTGCCAGCAGCCTTGCGGGAGGGGCGAACAATGAGCAGTTCTTC. Translation: CASSLAGGANNEQFF.

This clonotype has ten or more counts. The chain recombines TRBV7-9 with TRBJ2-3; 13 positions match TRBD2. J was trimmed by 6 bases and V by 0 bases; bases with no gene match: 6. CDR1 and CDR2 from the germline V gene are SEHNR and FQNEAQ (reference sequence). CDR3 size: 17 residues. CDR3 sequence reads: CASSLASLAGGPDTQYF. CDR3 bases: TGTGCCAGCAGCTTAGCCTCACTAGCGGGAGGGCCTGATACGCAGTATTTT.

This clonotype was observed many times. This chain uses TRBV12-3 or TRBV12-4 with TRBJ2-3, with TRBD1 matching over 8 bases. The CDR3 has 15 amino acids. V was clipped by 5 bases and J by 3 bases; unmatched bases: 7. This chain's CDR3 is CASSGRTGTTDTQYF. The DNA of the CDR3 is TGTGCCAGCAGTGGCCGGACAGGGACGACAGATACGCAGTATTTT.

The chain links TRBV7-2 to TRBJ2-5; D is tentatively TRBD1 or TRBD2 (5 bases each). Trimming took 5 bases from V and 3 from J, leaving 25 bases between them. The germline CDR1 and CDR2 sequences are SGHTA and FQGNSA. This CDR3 contains 18 residues. The CDR3 DNA is TGTGCCAGCAGCCGTGAGGGCTCGCCGGGGCTACAGAAAGAGACCCAGTACTTC. Translation gives CASSREGSPGLQKETQYF.

This clonotype was seen ten or more times. J is TRBJ1-1 and V is TRBV30; possibly TRBD1 for D (5 bases). V gave up 3 bases and J gave up 3 bases, with 11 bases separating them. CDR3 length: 13 residues. Germline CDR1 reads GTSNPN; CDR2 reads SVGIG (reference sequence). The CDR3 region has the DNA TGTGCCTGGAGCGCAGGGCTCGACACTGAAGCTTTCTTT. This sequence encodes CAWSAGLDTEAFF.

This clonotype has a count of ten or more. The CDR3 region is CASALAGSLGADTQYF. CDR3 coding DNA: TGTGCCAGCGCCTTAGCGGGTAGCCTAGGTGCAGATACGCAGTATTTT. V is TRBV7-2 and J is TRBJ2-3; TRBD2 aligns across 7 bases. This CDR3 comprises 16 residues. The ends lost 8 bases at V and 4 bases at J; junction bases unmatched: 15. Looked up from germline, CDR1 is SGHTA and CDR2 is FQGNSA.

This clonotype has ten or more counts. J is TRBJ2-7 and V is TRBV12-3 or TRBV12-4; 10 bases align to TRBD1. The V and J ends lost 8 bases and 5 bases, in that order; junction bases with no gene match: 6. This CDR3 is 13 amino acids long. CDR3 nucleotide sequence: TGTGCCAGCGGGGGACAGGGGACCCACGAGCAGTACTTC. Amino acids: CASGGQGTHEQYF.

This clonotype was seen repeatedly, ten times or more. V and J are TRBV4-1 and TRBJ1-1, with D tentatively TRBD1 (5 bases). Trimming took off 4 bases at V and 5 bases at J, with 14 bases between the two ends. The CDR3 sequence is 14 residues long. Germline values: CDR1 MGHRA, CDR2 YSYEKL. CDR3: CASSPHIRGTEAFF. In nucleotides, the CDR3 is TGCGCCAGCAGCCCCCACATCCGGGGGACTGAAGCTTTCTTT.

This clonotype was found a few times. This CDR3 reads CASSLIRGGTEAFF. CDR3 sequence (DNA): TGTGCCAGCAGCCTGATCAGGGGAGGGACTGAAGCTTTCTTT. The chain combines TRBV6-2 or TRBV6-3 with TRBJ1-1; possibly TRBD1 for D (6 bases). The CDR3 consists of 14 residues. Deletions cut 6 bases from V and 5 bases from J, with 16 bases between. The V gene's germline CDR1 is MNHEY and CDR2 SVGEGT.

This clonotype was counted at least ten times. CDR3 loop: CASSSLRGPGANVLTF. In DNA form, the CDR3 reads TGTGCCAGCAGCTCCCTCAGGGGTCCTGGGGCCAACGTCCTGACTTTC. V usage is TRBV7-9 and J usage is TRBJ2-6; D is perhaps TRBD1 (6 bases). Germline assignment: CDR1 SEHNR and CDR2 FQNEAQ (reference sequence). The CDR3 has 16 residues. Between the trimmed V and J ends, which lost 4 bases and 2 bases, there was a span of 12 bases.

The sample holds many counts of this clonotype. The chain couples TRBV6-2 or TRBV6-3 to TRBJ2-7; 8 bases are a match to TRBD2. The germline V gene encodes CDR1 MNHEY and CDR2 SVGEGT. The CDR3 is 14 residues long. V dropped 1 base and J dropped 3; count of bases not matched to a gene: 2. The CDR3, as DNA: TGTGCCAGCAGTTACTGGACTAGCAGCTACGAGCAGTACTTC. Its translation is CASSYWTSSYEQYF.

The chain joins TRBV11-2 to TRBJ1-1; D perhaps matches TRBD1 (6 bases). The germline V and J ends were trimmed by 5 bases and 3 bases, with 16 bases remaining between them. CDR1 and CDR2 (germline): SGHAT, FQNNGV. The CDR3 contains 15 residues. The CDR3 loop reads CASSPPGRTDTEAFF. The CDR3 bases are TGTGCCAGCAGCCCCCCGGGGCGGACAGACACTGAAGCTTTCTTT.

V usage is TRBV6-5 and J usage is TRBJ2-1; D may be TRBD1 (5 bases). The germline V and J ends were trimmed by 6 bases and 3 bases, with 15 bases remaining between them. In germline, CDR1 is MNHEY, CDR2 SVGAGI. The length of the CDR3 is 15 residues. The chain's CDR3 is CASSPTGAGYNEQFF. Here the CDR3 DNA reads TGTGCCAGCAGCCCGACTGGGGCCGGCTACAATGAGCAGTTCTTC.

This chain uses TRBV6-1 with TRBJ2-1, with 8 nucleotides matching TRBD2. Germline V lookup: CDR1 MNHNS, CDR2 SASEGT. This CDR3 comprises 16 residues. With 5 bases clipped from V and 9 bases from J, the junction kept 15 bases outside the gene matches. CDR3 DNA: TGTGCCAGCAGTATCTACCCGGGTCGGGAGGGCGGTGAGCAGTTCTTC. It encodes CASSIYPGREGGEQFF.

The chain links TRBV2 to TRBJ1-1; D remains unclear. The CDR3 covers 16 residues. Germline lookup yields CDR1 SNHLY and CDR2 FYNNEI. The V end lost 2 bases, the J end lost 5 bases, and 18 bases lay between the germline ends. CDR3 sequence: CASSEPAGRPRTEAFF. The CDR3 nucleotides are TGTGCCAGCAGTGAACCCGCCGGACGCCCGAGGACTGAAGCTTTCTTT.

The V gene is TRBV11-2, the J gene TRBJ2-4; the D gene could be TRBD1 or TRBD2 (5 bases each). Germline V gives CDR1 SGHAT, CDR2 FQNNGV. With 6 bases removed from V and 8 bases from J, the gap between germline ends came to 20 bases. The CDR3 is 15 residues long. The CDR3 is CASRLHRDGRYIQYF. CDR3 DNA: TGTGCCAGCAGATTGCACCGGGACGGTCGTTACATTCAGTACTTC.

Many counts were recorded for this clonotype. The J gene is TRBJ1-5, the V gene TRBV7-2; D remains unclear. This CDR3 has 14 residues. Trimming removed 5 bases at V and 0 bases at J, with 8 bases between. Germline lookup yields CDR1 SGHTA and CDR2 FQGNSA. The CDR3 spells CASSLRFSNQPQHF. As DNA, the CDR3 is TGTGCCAGCAGCCTAAGGTTTAGCAATCAGCCCCAGCATTTT. The variable domain in full, completed from reference TRBV7-2 and TRBJ1-5, reads GAGVSQSPSNKVTEKGKDVELRCDPISGHTALYWYRQSLGQGLEFLIYFQGNSAPDKSGLPSDRFSAERTGGSVSTLTIQRTQQEDSAVYLCASSLRFSNQPQHFGDGTRLSIL.